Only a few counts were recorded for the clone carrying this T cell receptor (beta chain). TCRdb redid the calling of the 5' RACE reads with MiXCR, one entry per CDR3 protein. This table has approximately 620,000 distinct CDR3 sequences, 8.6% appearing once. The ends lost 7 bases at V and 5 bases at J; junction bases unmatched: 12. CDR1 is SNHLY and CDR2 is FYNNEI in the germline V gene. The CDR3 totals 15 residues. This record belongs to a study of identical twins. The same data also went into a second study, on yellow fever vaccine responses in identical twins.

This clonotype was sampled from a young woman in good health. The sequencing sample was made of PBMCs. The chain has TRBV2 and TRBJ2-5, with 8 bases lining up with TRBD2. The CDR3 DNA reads TGTGCCAGCACTAGCGGGTCAGGCCGTCTCGAGACCCAGTACTTC. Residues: CASTSGSGRLETQYF.